A single sample is the source of the 19 T cell receptor beta chains below, sequenced in a study of OX40 agonist ivuxolimab in advanced cancers. Profiling relied on immunoSEQ multiplex PCR, and the TCRdb table lists in-frame clones only, not all of them. Of around 68,000 clones listed, about nine tenths were seen once; the top ten hold 0.3% to 0.35%. This specimen was CD4+ or CD8+ T cells sorted from blood, taken in a trial of the OX40 agonist ivuxolimab. The receptors were sampled from an adult with an advanced solid tumor such as melanoma, head and neck, liver or kidney cancer.

The CDR3 nucleotides are TGTGCCAGCTCACGACGGGACTCCTGGGGGTATGGCTACACCTTC. It is translated as CASSRRDSWGYGYTF. V usage is TRBV18 and J usage is TRBJ1-2; possible D gene TRBD1, 5 bases. Germline loops: CDR1 KGHSH, CDR2 LQKENI. V was cut by 4 bases and J by 5 bases, with 17 bases left in between. The CDR3 contains 15 residues.

V and J are TRBV6-5 and TRBJ2-2; D is uncertain. The V and J ends lost 0 bases and 15 bases respectively, with 11 bases between them. From germline, CDR1 is MNHEY and CDR2 SVGAGI. The CDR3 spans 12 residues. The CDR3 protein is CASSYSLDVMFF. In nucleotides, the CDR3 is TGTGCCAGCAGTTACTCGTTGGACGTTATGTTTTTT.

This clone was detected once. The rearrangement joins TRBV10-2 to TRBJ1-1, with 9 bases fitting TRBD1. V lost 10 bases and J lost 1; bases outside the gene matches: 4. The CDR3 spans 13 residues. Germline CDR1 is WSHSY and CDR2 is SAAADI. CDR3 amino acids: CANRQGENTEAFF. The CDR3 coding sequence is TGCGCCAACAGACAGGGGGAGAACACTGAAGCTTTCTTT.

The CDR3 sequence is CASSPRIAVGTDTQYF. As DNA, the CDR3 is TGTGCCAGCAGCCCCAGGATAGCGGTAGGCACAGATACGCAGTATTTT. V and J are TRBV7-2 and TRBJ2-3; D may be TRBD2 (6 bases). From germline, CDR1 is SGHTA and CDR2 FQGNSA. Trimming took 5 bases from V and 1 from J, leaving 16 bases between them. This CDR3 is built from 16 residues.

V and J are TRBV11-2 and TRBJ1-1; D might be TRBD1 (5 bases). Trimming took 7 bases from V and 3 from J, leaving 18 bases between them. Germline CDR1 reads SGHAT; CDR2 reads FQNNGV. The CDR3 consists of 15 residues. CDR3 bases: TGTGCCAGCACCCAGAGGGGAAGGGAGGACACTGAAGCTTTCTTT. Encoded protein: CASTQRGREDTEAFF.

The V call is TRBV11-2, the J call TRBJ2-2, with D maybe TRBD2 (6 bases). The germline V gene encodes CDR1 SGHAT and CDR2 FQNNGV. CDR3 size: 15 residues. V was shortened by 1 base and J by 5 bases, with 11 bases between the two germline ends. The DNA for the CDR3 is TGTGCCAGCAGCTTAGGGAGGGTTGGGACCGGGGAGCTGTTTTTT. This encodes CASSLGRVGTGELFF.

This chain connects TRBV29-1 to TRBJ1-4; no firm D call. V lost 4 bases, J lost 7 bases, and 13 bases lay in between. Germline V gives CDR1 SQVTM, CDR2 ANQGSEA. The CDR3 runs to 13 residues. CDR3 region: CSVGEGWGEKLFF. As DNA, the CDR3 is TGCAGCGTTGGAGAGGGATGGGGTGAAAAACTGTTTTTT.

The chain joins TRBV28 to TRBJ2-1; no clear D. Germline values: CDR1 MDHEN, CDR2 SYDVKM. Trimming pared 3 bases from V and 4 bases from J, leaving 13 bases between. This CDR3 is 15 amino acids long. The CDR3 bases are TGTGCCAGCAGTTTCTTTTCCGAAACATACAATGAGCAGTTCTTC. Translation: CASSFFSETYNEQFF.

This clone was recorded once. The rearrangement uses TRBV10-2 and TRBJ1-1, with D perhaps matching TRBD1 (5 bases). The CDR3 is 12 amino acids. Germline V gene data show CDR1 as WSHSY and CDR2 as SAAADI. Trimming left V 10 bases short and J 3 bases short, with 12 bases between. The CDR3 protein is CATRDRDTEAFF. The CDR3, as DNA: TGCGCCACCCGAGACAGAGACACTGAAGCTTTCTTT.

The rearrangement joins TRBV28 to TRBJ2-7, with 14 bases matching TRBD2. The V segment lost 2 bases and the J segment 7 bases; nucleotides outside the gene matches: 10. The CDR3 covers 17 residues. CDR1 and CDR2 (germline): MDHEN, SYDVKM. DNA for the CDR3: TGTGCCAGCAGTTTACCTTCGGGACTAGCGGGAGTAAGGGAGCAGTACTTC. Translation gives CASSLPSGLAGVREQYF.

V and J are TRBV15 and TRBJ1-1; D may be TRBD1 (5 bases). V lost 5 bases, J lost 4 bases, and 11 bases lay in between. The CDR3 extends over 13 amino acids. Looked up from germline, CDR1 is LNHNV and CDR2 is YYDKDF (reference sequence). In nucleotides, the CDR3 is TGTGCCACCAGCTGGGGCAGGAGCACTGAAGCTTTCTTT. It yields the protein CATSWGRSTEAFF.

The chain has TRBV11-2 and TRBJ1-5; 7 bases align to TRBD1. The CDR3 consists of 13 residues. After removal of 5 bases from V and 12 bases from J, the junction contained 10 bases not matched to a gene. CDR1 and CDR2 from the germline V gene are SGHAT and FQNNGV. CDR3 nucleotides: TGTGCCAGCAGCGCGACAGGGAGAGGGGTCCAGCATTTT. Translating it yields CASSATGRGVQHF.

V gene TRBV11-2 combines with J gene TRBJ2-1; no firm D call. The V end was cut by 0 bases, the J end by 5 bases, with 8 bases between. This CDR3 is built from 14 residues. In germline, CDR1 is SGHAT, CDR2 FQNNGV. The CDR3 sequence: CASSLDSWNNEQFF. CDR3 coding DNA: TGTGCCAGCAGCTTAGACTCCTGGAACAATGAGCAGTTCTTC. Full variable domain (missing parts from reference TRBV11-2 and TRBJ2-1): EAGVAQSPRYKIIEKRQSVAFWCNPISGHATLYWYQQILGQGPKLLIQFQNNGVVDDSQLPKDRFSAERLKGVDSTLKIQPAKLEDSAVYLCASSLDSWNNEQFFGPGTRLTVL.

The CDR3 spells CASSFRGTHTDTQYF. The CDR3 DNA reads TGTGCCAGCAGCTTTCGTGGAACTCACACAGATACGCAGTATTTT. The gene calls are TRBV11-2 and TRBJ2-3; no firm D call. Trimming took off 3 bases at V and 2 bases at J, with 12 bases between the two ends. The CDR3 spans 15 residues. Germline loops: CDR1 SGHAT, CDR2 FQNNGV.

The chain joins TRBV5-1 to TRBJ2-1, with 14 positions matching TRBD2. The CDR3 spans 15 residues. The V segment lost 4 bases and the J segment 7 bases; nucleotides outside the gene matches: 4. Germline V gene sequence: CDR1 SGHRS, CDR2 YFSETQ. This CDR3 reads CASSKGLAGVNEQFF. The CDR3 DNA is TGCGCCAGCAGCAAGGGACTAGCGGGAGTAAATGAGCAGTTCTTC. The variable domain in full, completed from reference TRBV5-1 and TRBJ2-1, reads KAGVTQTPRYLIKTRGQQVTLSCSPISGHRSVSWYQQTPGQGLQFLFEYFSETQRNKGNFPGRFSGRQFSNSRSEMNVSTLELGDSALYLCASSKGLAGVNEQFFGPGTRLTVL.

The chain employs TRBV5-4 and TRBJ1-2; 9 bases align to TRBD1. Trimming cost V 4 bases and J 7 bases; bases outside gene matches: 11. Germline V gene data show CDR1 as SGHNT and CDR2 as YYREEE (reference sequence). The CDR3 has 15 amino acids. As DNA, the CDR3 is TGTGCCAGCAGCCCACAACAGGGGGCGGCACGTGGCTACACCTTC. Residues: CASSPQQGAARGYTF.

The chain joins TRBV7-6 to TRBJ1-5; 8 bases align to TRBD1. In germline, CDR1 is SGHVS, CDR2 FNYEAQ. The junction had 8 bases not matched to a gene; V was cut back by 3 bases and J by 4 bases. The CDR3 is made up of 16 amino acids. CDR3 bases: TGTGCCAGCAGCTTGGGGACAGGTCTAAGGAATCAGCCCCAGCATTTT. Its protein is CASSLGTGLRNQPQHF.

CDR3: CASSVGAGGYEQYF. CDR3 nucleotides: TGTGCCAGCAGCGTAGGTGCAGGTGGCTACGAGCAGTACTTC. This chain connects TRBV9 to TRBJ2-7; D uncertain. The germline V and J ends were trimmed by 0 bases and 3 bases, with 10 bases remaining between them. The CDR3 totals 14 residues. CDR1 and CDR2 (germline): SGDLS, YYNGEE. Based on the CDR3 plus reference TRBV9 and TRBJ2-7, the full variable domain is DSGVTQTPKHLITATGQRVTLRCSPRSGDLSVYWYQQSLDQGLQFLIQYYNGEERAKGNILERFSAQQFPDLHSELNLSSLELGDSALYFCASSVGAGGYEQYFGPGTRLTVT.

V gene TRBV27 combines with J gene TRBJ1-5, with D possibly matching TRBD1 (6 bases). CDR3 length equals 17 residues. Trimming took 3 bases from V and 1 from J, leaving 16 bases between them. The germline V gene encodes CDR1 MNHEY and CDR2 SMNVEV (reference sequence). Here the CDR3 DNA reads TGTGCCAGCAGTTTCTCCGTCTCTCAGGGGAGCAATCAGCCCCAGCATTTT. Translating gives CASSFSVSQGSNQPQHF.